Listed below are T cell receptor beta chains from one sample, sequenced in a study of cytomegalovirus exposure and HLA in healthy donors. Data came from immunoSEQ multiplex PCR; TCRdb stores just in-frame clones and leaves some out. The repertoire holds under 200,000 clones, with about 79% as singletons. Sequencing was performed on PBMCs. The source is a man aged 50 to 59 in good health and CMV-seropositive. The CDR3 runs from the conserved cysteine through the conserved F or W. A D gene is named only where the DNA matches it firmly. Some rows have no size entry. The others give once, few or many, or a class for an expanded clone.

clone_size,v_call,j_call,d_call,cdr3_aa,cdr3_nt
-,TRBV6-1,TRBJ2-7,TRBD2,CASSDGLGTYEQYF,TGTGCCAGCAGTGACGGACTAGGTACCTACGAGCAGTACTTC
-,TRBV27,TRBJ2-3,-,CASSLEAASTDTQYF,TGTGCCAGCAGTTTAGAAGCGGCAAGCACAGATACGCAGTATTTT
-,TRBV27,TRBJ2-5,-,CASSSVLQETQYF,TGTGCCAGCAGTTCCGTCCTCCAAGAGACCCAGTACTTC
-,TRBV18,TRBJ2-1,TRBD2,CASTGFSLTSGGAQNNEQFF,TGTGCCAGCACCGGTTTTTCGTTGACTAGCGGGGGGGCTCAGAACAATGAGCAGTTCTTC
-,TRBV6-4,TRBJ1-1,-,CASSPGMNTEAFF,TGTGCCAGCAGTCCGGGGATGAACACTGAAGCTTTCTTT
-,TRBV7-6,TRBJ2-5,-,CASSFQGWGTQYF,TGTGCCAGCAGCTTTCAGGGATGGGGGACCCAGTACTTC
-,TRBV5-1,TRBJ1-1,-,CASSLVVGGGTEAFF,TGCGCCAGCAGCTTGGTGGTAGGGGGGGGAACTGAAGCTTTCTTT
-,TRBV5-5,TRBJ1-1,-,CASSPGVVWKGTEAFF,TGTGCCAGCAGCCCGGGGGTGGTCTGGAAAGGAACTGAAGCTTTCTTT
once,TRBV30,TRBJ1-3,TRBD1,CAWRTTGGGNTIYF,TGTGCCTGGAGGACCACAGGGGGTGGAAACACCATATATTTT
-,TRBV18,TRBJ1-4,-,CASSPGATNEKLFF,TGTGCCAGCTCCCCGGGAGCAACTAATGAAAAACTGTTTTTT
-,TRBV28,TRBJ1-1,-,CASSFFGGAGTEAFF,TGTGCCAGCAGTTTTTTTGGGGGCGCGGGCACTGAAGCTTTCTTT
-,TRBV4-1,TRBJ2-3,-,CASSQDPRTDTQYF,TGCGCCAGCAGCCAAGATCCCAGAACAGATACGCAGTATTTT
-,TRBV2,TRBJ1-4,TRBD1,CASRETGVGEKLFF,TGTGCCAGCAGGGAAACAGGGGTTGGTGAAAAACTGTTTTTT
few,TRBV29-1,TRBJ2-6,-,CSIQTVSGANVLTF,TGCAGCATTCAAACAGTTTCTGGGGCCAACGTCCTGACTTTC
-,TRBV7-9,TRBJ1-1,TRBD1,CASSSLIGTENTEAFF,TGTGCCAGCAGCTCTCTAATTGGGACAGAGAACACTGAAGCTTTCTTT
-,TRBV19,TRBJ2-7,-,CASSMRAFSYEQYF,TGTGCCAGTAGTATGAGGGCCTTCTCCTACGAGCAGTACTTC
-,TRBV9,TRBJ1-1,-,CASSLTQWNTEAFF,TGTGCCAGCAGTTTGACTCAGTGGAACACTGAAGCTTTCTTT
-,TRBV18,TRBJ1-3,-,CASSPQIQDGNTIYF,TGTGCCAGCTCACCACAGATCCAGGATGGAAACACCATATATTTT
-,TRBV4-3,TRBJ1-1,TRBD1,CASSQVTGKVDTEAFF,TGCGCCAGCAGCCAAGTGACAGGGAAGGTAGATACTGAAGCTTTCTTT
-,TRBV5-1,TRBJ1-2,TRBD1,CASSPDGQGYGYTF,TGCGCCAGCAGCCCGGACGGACAGGGCTATGGCTACACCTTC
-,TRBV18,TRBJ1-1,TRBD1,CASSPTSGGYAEAFF,TGTGCCAGCTCACCAACCTCAGGGGGTTACGCTGAAGCTTTCTTT
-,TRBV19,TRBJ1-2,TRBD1,CASVDRGQNYGYTF,TGTGCCAGTGTAGATCGGGGACAGAACTATGGCTACACCTTC
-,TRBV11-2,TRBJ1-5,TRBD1,CASSPTIPGGGSNQPQHF,TGTGCCAGCAGCCCCACTATACCAGGGGGAGGCAGCAATCAGCCCCAGCATTTT
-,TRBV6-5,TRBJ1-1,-,CASETEGNTEAFF,TGTGCCAGCGAAACAGAGGGGAACACTGAAGCTTTCTTT
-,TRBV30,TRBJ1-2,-,CAWSRELIYGYTF,TGTGCCTGGAGTAGAGAACTAATCTATGGCTACACCTTC
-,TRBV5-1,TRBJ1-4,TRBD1,CASSQKTGGDEKLFF,TGCGCCAGCAGCCAGAAGACAGGGGGGGATGAAAAACTGTTTTTT
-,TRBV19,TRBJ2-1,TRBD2,CASSIVSVAGGGEQFF,TGTGCCAGTAGTATAGTCTCGGTAGCGGGGGGTGGGGAGCAGTTCTTC
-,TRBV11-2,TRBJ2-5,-,CASSPRVRAEETQYF,TGTGCCAGCAGCCCTCGGGTCAGGGCAGAAGAGACCCAGTACTTC
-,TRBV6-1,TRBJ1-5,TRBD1,CASRGQGRRNQPQHF,TGTGCCAGCAGAGGACAGGGGCGACGTAATCAGCCCCAGCATTTT
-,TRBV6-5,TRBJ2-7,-,CASSYAGNYEQYF,TGTGCCAGCAGTTATGCGGGGAACTACGAGCAGTACTTC
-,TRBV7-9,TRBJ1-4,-,CASSTSSDLANEKLFF,TGTGCCAGCAGCACAAGTTCCGACTTAGCTAATGAAAAACTGTTTTTT
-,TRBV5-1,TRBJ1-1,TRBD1,CASSRTGQGVNTEAFF,TGCGCCAGCAGCCGAACGGGACAGGGGGTGAACACTGAAGCTTTCTTT
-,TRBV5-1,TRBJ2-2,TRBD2,CASSWGLGSTGELFF,TGCGCCAGCAGCTGGGGACTAGGATCAACTGGGGAGCTGTTTTTT
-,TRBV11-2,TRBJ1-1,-,CASSHDREAFF,TGTGCCAGCAGCCATGACAGGGAAGCTTTCTTT
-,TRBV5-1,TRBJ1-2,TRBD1,CASRPGQGWGGYTF,TGCGCCAGCAGACCGGGACAGGGCTGGGGAGGCTACACCTTC
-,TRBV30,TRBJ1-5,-,CAWSGTQGQPQHF,TGTGCCTGGAGCGGGACGCAGGGGCAGCCCCAGCATTTT
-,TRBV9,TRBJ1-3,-,CASSVGPFRSGNTIYF,TGTGCCAGCAGCGTAGGTCCCTTTAGATCTGGAAACACCATATATTTT
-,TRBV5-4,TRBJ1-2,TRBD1,CASSLKSVTGDGYTF,TGTGCCAGCAGCTTGAAGTCGGTGACAGGGGACGGCTACACCTTC
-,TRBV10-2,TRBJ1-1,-,CASSGQGRKNPRLNTEAFF,TGCGCCAGCAGTGGGCAGGGCAGAAAGAACCCTAGATTGAACACTGAAGCTTTCTTT
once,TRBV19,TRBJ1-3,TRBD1,CASSVTMVPTGTGTGNTIYF,TGTGCCAGTAGTGTTACCATGGTCCCGACCGGGACAGGGACTGGAAACACCATATATTTT
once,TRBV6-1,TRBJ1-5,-,CASSEWGVQPQHF,TGTGCCAGCAGTGAATGGGGAGTTCAGCCCCAGCATTTT
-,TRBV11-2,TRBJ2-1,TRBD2,CASSFRWTSGGVNEQFF,TGTGCCAGCAGCTTCAGATGGACTAGCGGGGGAGTTAATGAGCAGTTCTTC
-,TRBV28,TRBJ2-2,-,CASSLLWEGVDVGTGELFF,TGTGCCAGCAGTTTATTATGGGAAGGGGTCGACGTCGGCACCGGGGAGCTGTTTTTT